This T cell receptor (beta chain) was sequenced during a study of T cell responses to AZD1222 COVID-19 vaccine. Regarding the study as a whole: An increase in Spike-specific TCR breadth and depth was observed after two AZD1222 doses. The sample set comprised mostly white British donors with more females, and clonal diversity was possibly underestimated.

To note about this clone: Its specificity is not known.

The method was immunoSEQ multiplex PCR; TCRdb's version includes in-frame clones alone and lacks a portion of them. The sample includes approximately 110,000 clones, 88% seen only once; the top ten take less than 6%. The sample was peripheral blood, taken on day 0 of AZD1222 vaccination. The clonotype was recovered from an adult in good health.

CDR3 region: CASSTQGGEQYF. For the CDR3, the DNA is TGTGCCAGCAGTACACAGGGGGGCGAGCAGTACTTC. This chain uses TRBV6-2 or TRBV6-3 with TRBJ2-7; 8 bases match TRBD1. The CDR3 runs to 12 residues. Germline V lookup: CDR1 MNHEY, CDR2 SVGEGT. V gave up 5 bases and J gave up 6 bases; unmatched junction bases: 3.